Sequencing of this T cell receptor beta chain was carried out in a study of cytomegalovirus exposure and HLA in healthy donors. Study context: T cells numbering 150 million to 200 million yielded around 120 million unique TCR beta sequences in an earlier analysis. The Caucasian-associated ancestry cluster contained about 80% of the approximately 430 genotyped donors. Overall study findings and caveats: As was reported, the HLA-A and HLA-B alleles of most subjects were accurately predicted from TCR beta sequences.

Primers for the PCR totalled 60 Vbeta and 13 Jbeta. Only in-frame clones appear in the TCRdb table, and some are missing; sequencing was by immunoSEQ multiplex PCR. The sample contains about 140,000 clones, roughly 70% of which appear only once. In the case of this clone: Its antigen remains unknown.

This clonotype was obtained from a male donor in good health and CMV-seronegative. Sequencing input: PBMCs.

The CDR3, as DNA: TGTGCCGCCTGGACAGGCCAACAAAACACTGAAGCTTTCTTT. The encoded protein is CAAWTGQQNTEAFF. The rearrangement uses TRBV15 and TRBJ1-1; 7 bases are shared with TRBD1. Germline V gene lookup returns CDR1 LNHNV and CDR2 YYDKDF (reference sequence). This CDR3 is built from 14 residues. The V gene end was trimmed by 11 bases and the J gene end by 2 bases; junction bases not matched to a gene: 11.